This TCR beta chain is from a study of T cell repertoires in cytomegalovirus infection. Study results and limitations: Identification of carriers of CMV plus the relevant HLA was performed using cumulative public TCR beta family frequency.

As concerns this clonotype: Its antigen is not known. Its ends do not fully match the called genes, so a read error is possible.

TCRdb re-called the reads with MiXCR, one entry per CDR3 protein. This sample has hundreds of thousands of distinct CDR3 sequences, with 24% found just once. CDR3 length: 13 residues. Germline assignment: CDR1 SGHVS and CDR2 FNYEAQ. Sequencing was performed on CD8+ T cells from PBMCs. The TCR originated in a human donor in good health (CMV status not recorded). Some clones in this sample may be carry-over from other donors' samples. This chain uses TRBV7-6 with TRBJ1-1; no clear D. The CDR3 nucleotides read TGTGTCAGCAGCTTAGGGCTGAACACTGAAGCTTTCTTT. It encodes CVSSLGLNTEAFF.